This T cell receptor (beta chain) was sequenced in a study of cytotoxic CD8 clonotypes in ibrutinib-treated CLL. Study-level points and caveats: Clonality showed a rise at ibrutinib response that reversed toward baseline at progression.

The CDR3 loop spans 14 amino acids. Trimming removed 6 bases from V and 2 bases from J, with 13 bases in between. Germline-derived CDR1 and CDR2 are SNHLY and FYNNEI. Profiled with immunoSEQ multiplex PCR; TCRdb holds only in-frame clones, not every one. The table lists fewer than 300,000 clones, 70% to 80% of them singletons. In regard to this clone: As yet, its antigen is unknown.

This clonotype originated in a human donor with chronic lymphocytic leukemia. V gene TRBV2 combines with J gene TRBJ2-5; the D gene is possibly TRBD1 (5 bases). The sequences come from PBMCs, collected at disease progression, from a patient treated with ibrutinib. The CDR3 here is CASRIRAGQETQYF. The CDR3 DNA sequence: TGTGCCAGCAGGATCAGGGCAGGGCAAGAGACCCAGTACTTC.